The entry below gives a single TCR beta chain sequence along with its context. Source study methods: Amplified reference gene primers provided the basis for estimating nucleated cell counts. TCRdb keeps only in-frame clones here, not all; method: immunoSEQ multiplex PCR. V, J and clone size derive from that table, while D and trimming were established from the DNA sequence. The profile shows more than 75,000 clones, 75% to 90% of them singletons. Germline CDR1 reads SGHKS; CDR2 reads YYEKEE (reference sequence). The CDR3 covers 15 residues. Trimming pared 0 bases from V and 2 bases from J, leaving 11 bases between. The source of the sample is a study of blood T cell repertoires in COVID-19. As for the study in general: Spain, Italy and the United States supplied samples that represented acute and convalescent COVID-19. In each case, the material was cDNA or gDNA derived from T cells, B-cell-depleted T cells, or PBMCs.

The receptor's source is an elderly man with active or convalescent COVID-19. V gene TRBV5-5 combines with J gene TRBJ1-1; no reliable D call. Sequencing input: peripheral blood. The CDR3 DNA follows: TGTGCCAGCAGCTTGGGGGCTCTGGCTAACACTGAAGCTTTCTTT. This encodes CASSLGALANTEAFF. The full variable domain, in which reference TRBV5-5 and TRBJ1-1 provide the parts outside the CDR3, is DAGVTQSPTHLIKTRGQQVTLRCSPISGHKSVSWYQQVLGQGPQFIFQYYEKEERGRGNFPDRFSARQFPNYSSELNVNALLLGDSALYLCASSLGALANTEAFFGQGTRLTVV.